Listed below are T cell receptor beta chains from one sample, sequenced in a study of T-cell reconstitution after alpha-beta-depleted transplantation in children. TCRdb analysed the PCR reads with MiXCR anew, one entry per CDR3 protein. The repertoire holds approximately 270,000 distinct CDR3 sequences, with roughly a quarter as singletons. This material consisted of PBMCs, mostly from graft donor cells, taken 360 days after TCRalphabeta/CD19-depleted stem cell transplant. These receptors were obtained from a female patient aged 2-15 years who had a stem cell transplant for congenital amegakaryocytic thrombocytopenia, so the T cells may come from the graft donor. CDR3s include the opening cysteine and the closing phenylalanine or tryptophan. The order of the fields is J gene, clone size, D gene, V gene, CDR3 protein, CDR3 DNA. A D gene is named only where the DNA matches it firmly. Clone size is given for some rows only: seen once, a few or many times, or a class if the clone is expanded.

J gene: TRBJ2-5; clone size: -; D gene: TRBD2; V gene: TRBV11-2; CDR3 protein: CASSPQPGLAGDKDETQYF; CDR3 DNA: TGTGCCAGCAGCCCCCAACCGGGACTAGCGGGTGATAAGGACGAGACCCAGTACTTC
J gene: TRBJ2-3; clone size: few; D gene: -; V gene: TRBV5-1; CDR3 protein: CASSEDPPPDTQYF; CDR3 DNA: TGCGCCAGCAGCGAGGACCCTCCCCCAGATACGCAGTATTTT
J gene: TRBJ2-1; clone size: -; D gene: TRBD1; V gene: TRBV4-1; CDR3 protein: CASSQVRDRGHNEQFF; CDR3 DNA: TGCGCCAGCAGCCAAGTCAGGGACAGGGGACACAATGAGCAGTTCTTC
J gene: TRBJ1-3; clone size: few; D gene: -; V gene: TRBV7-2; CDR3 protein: CASSRNAANSGNTIYF; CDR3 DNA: TGTGCCAGCAGCCGAAATGCTGCGAACTCTGGAAACACCATATATTTT
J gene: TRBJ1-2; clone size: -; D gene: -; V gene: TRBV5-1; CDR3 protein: CASSLTDRRYYGYTF; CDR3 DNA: TGCGCCAGCAGCTTGACGGACCGGCGGTACTATGGCTACACCTTC
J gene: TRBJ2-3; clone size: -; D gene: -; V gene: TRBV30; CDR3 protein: CAWSGEFRYTQYF; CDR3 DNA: TGTGCCTGGAGTGGTGAATTCAGGTATACGCAGTATTTT
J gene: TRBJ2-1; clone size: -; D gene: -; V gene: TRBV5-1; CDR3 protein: CASSPGTTPISNEQFF; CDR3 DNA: TGCGCCAGCAGCCCAGGGACCACTCCAATATCTAATGAGCAGTTCTTC
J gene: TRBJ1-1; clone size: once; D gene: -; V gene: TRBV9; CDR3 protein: CASSVEMGYDTEAFF; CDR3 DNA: TGTGCCAGCAGCGTAGAAATGGGGTACGACACTGAAGCTTTCTTT
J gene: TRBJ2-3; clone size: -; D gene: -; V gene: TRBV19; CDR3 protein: CASTDSDGTDTQYF; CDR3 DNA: TGTGCCAGTACCGACTCAGACGGCACAGATACGCAGTATTTT
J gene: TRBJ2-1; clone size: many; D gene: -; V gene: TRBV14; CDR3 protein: CASSPGDNNEQFF; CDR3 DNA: TGTGCCAGCAGCCCGGGGGACAACAATGAGCAGTTCTTC
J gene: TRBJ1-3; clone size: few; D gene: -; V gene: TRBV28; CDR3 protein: CASSFTSTLIPGNTIYF; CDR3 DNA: TGTGCCAGCAGTTTCACCAGTACCCTCATTCCAGGAAACACCATATATTTT
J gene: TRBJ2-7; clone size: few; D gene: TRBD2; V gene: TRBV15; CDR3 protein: CATSRGLAYEQYF; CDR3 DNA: TGTGCCACCAGCAGGGGACTAGCCTACGAGCAGTACTTC
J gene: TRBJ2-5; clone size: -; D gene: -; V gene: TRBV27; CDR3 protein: CASSSYGETQYF; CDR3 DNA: TGTGCCAGCAGTTCGTACGGGGAGACCCAGTACTTC
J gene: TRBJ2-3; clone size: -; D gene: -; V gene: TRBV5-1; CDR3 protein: CASSSRGGWTDTQYF; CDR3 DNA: TGCGCCAGCAGCTCCAGGGGAGGGTGGACAGATACGCAGTATTTT
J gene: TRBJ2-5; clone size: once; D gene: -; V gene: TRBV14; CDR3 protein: CASSQTMGQETQYF; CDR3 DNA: TGTGCCAGCAGCCAGACGATGGGCCAAGAGACCCAGTACTTC
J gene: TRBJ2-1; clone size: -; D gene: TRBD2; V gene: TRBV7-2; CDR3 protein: CASSLGTSGSGAHEQFF; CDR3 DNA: TGTGCCAGCAGCCTCGGAACTAGCGGGAGCGGGGCCCATGAGCAGTTCTTC
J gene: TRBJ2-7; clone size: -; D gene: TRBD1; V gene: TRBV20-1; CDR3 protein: CSASSRTGFFHEQYF; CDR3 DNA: TGCAGTGCTAGTTCTCGGACAGGGTTTTTCCACGAGCAGTACTTC
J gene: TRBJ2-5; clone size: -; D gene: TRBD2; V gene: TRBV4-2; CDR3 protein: CASSQDRTSGSETQYF; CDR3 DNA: TGTGCCAGCAGCCAAGATAGGACTAGCGGGAGTGAGACCCAGTACTTC
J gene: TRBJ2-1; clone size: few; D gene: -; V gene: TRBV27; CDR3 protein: CASSFPRGEQFF; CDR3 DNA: TGTGCCAGCAGTTTCCCACGGGGTGAGCAGTTCTTC
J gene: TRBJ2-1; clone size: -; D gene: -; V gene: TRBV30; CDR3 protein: CAWSDLGWRGSTYNEQFF; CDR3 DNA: TGTGCCTGGAGTGATCTGGGTTGGCGCGGCTCCACCTACAATGAGCAGTTCTTC
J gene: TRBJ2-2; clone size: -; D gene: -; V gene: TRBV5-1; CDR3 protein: CASSSWWVITNTGELFF; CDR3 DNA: TGCGCCAGCAGCTCCTGGTGGGTTATAACGAACACCGGGGAGCTGTTTTTT
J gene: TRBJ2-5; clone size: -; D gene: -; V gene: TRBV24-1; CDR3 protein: CATSDGVEETQYF; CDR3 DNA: TGTGCCACCAGTGACGGAGTTGAAGAGACCCAGTACTTC
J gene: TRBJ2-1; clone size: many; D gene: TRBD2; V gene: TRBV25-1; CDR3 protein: CASRRTSGPPEQFF; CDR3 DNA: TGTGCCAGCAGGCGGACTAGCGGCCCCCCTGAGCAGTTCTTC
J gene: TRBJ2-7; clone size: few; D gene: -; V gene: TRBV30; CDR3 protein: CAWGRIYEQYF; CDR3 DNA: TGTGCCTGGGGACGGATCTACGAGCAGTACTTC
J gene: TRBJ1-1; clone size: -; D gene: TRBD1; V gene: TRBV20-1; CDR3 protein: CSARQGASGEAFF; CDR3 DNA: TGCAGTGCTAGACAGGGGGCTTCGGGTGAAGCTTTCTTT
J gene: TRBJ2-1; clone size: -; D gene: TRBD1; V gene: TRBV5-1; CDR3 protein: CASSFGTGVNEQFF; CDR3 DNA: TGCGCCAGCAGCTTCGGGACAGGGGTAAATGAGCAGTTCTTC
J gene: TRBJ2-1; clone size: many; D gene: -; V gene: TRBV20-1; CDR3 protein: CSARQDTEDQFF; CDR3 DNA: TGCAGTGCTAGGCAGGACACGGAGGACCAGTTCTTC
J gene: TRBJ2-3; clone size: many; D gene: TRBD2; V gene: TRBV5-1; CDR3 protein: CASSWSSGSTDTQYF; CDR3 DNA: TGCGCCAGCAGTTGGTCTAGCGGGAGCACAGATACGCAGTATTTT
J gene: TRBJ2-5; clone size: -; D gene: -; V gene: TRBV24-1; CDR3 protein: CATSEQSSRADQETQYF; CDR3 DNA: TGTGCCACCAGTGAACAAAGCTCCAGGGCGGACCAAGAGACCCAGTACTTC
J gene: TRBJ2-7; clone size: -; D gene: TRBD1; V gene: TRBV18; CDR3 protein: CASSPFGDRGYEQYF; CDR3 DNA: TGTGCCAGCTCACCTTTTGGTGACAGGGGCTACGAGCAGTACTTC
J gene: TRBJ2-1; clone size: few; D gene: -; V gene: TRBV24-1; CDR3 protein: CATSEPGGGYNEQFF; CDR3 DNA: TGTGCCACCAGTGAACCCGGGGGAGGTTACAATGAGCAGTTCTTC